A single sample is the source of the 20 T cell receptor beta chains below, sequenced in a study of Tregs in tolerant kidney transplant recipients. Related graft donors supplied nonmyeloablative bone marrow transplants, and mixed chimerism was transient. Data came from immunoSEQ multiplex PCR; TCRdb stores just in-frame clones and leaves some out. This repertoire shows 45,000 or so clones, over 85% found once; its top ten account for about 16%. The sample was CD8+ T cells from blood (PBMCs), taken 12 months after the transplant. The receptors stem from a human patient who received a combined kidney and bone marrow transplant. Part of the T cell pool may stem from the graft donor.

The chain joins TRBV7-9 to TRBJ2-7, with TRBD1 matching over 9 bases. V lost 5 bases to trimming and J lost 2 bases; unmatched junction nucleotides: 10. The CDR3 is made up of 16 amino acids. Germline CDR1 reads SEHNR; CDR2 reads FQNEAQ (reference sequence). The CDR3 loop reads CASSHFRDRETYEQYF. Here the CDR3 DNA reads TGTGCCAGCAGCCACTTCCGGGACAGGGAAACCTACGAGCAGTACTTC. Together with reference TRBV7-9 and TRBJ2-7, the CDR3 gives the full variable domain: DTGVSQNPRHKITKRGQNVTFRCDPISEHNRLYWYRQTLGQGPEFLTYFQNEAQLEKSRLLSDRFSAERPKGSFSTLEIQRTEQGDSAMYLCASSHFRDRETYEQYFGPGTRLTVT.

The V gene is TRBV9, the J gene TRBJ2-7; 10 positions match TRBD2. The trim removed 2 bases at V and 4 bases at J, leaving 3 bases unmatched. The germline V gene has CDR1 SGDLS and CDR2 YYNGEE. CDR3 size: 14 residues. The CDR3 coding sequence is TGTGCCAGCAGCGTTAGCGGGGGGCCGTACGAGCAGTACTTC. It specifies CASSVSGGPYEQYF. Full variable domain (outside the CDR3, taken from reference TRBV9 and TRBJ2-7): DSGVTQTPKHLITATGQRVTLRCSPRSGDLSVYWYQQSLDQGLQFLIQYYNGEERAKGNILERFSAQQFPDLHSELNLSSLELGDSALYFCASSVSGGPYEQYFGPGTRLTVT.

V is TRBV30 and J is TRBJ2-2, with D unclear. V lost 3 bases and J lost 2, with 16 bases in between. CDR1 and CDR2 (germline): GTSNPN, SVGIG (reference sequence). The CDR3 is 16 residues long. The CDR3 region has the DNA TGTGCCTGGAGCCACTCCGTAGCTATCAACACCGGGGAGCTGTTTTTT. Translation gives CAWSHSVAINTGELFF.

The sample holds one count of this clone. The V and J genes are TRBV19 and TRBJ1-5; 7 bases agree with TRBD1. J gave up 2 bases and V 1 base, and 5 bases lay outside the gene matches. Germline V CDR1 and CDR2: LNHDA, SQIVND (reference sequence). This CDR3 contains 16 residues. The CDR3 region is CASSIGQGRGNQPQHF. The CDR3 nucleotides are TGTGCCAGTAGTATAGGACAGGGTCGAGGCAATCAGCCCCAGCATTTT.

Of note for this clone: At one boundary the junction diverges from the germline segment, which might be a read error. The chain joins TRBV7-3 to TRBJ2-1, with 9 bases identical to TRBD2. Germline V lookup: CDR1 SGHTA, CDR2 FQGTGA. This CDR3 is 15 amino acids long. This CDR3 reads CASSFSGSSYYEQFF. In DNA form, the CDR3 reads TGTGCCAGCAGCTTTAGCGGGAGTTCCTACTATGAGCAGTTCTTC.

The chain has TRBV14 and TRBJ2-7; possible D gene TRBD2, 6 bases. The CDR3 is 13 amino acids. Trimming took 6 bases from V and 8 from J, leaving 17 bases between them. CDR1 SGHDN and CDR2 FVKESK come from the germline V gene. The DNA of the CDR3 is TGTGCCAGCAGTGCGGGGCCCTTGGAGAAGCAGTACTTC. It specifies CASSAGPLEKQYF.

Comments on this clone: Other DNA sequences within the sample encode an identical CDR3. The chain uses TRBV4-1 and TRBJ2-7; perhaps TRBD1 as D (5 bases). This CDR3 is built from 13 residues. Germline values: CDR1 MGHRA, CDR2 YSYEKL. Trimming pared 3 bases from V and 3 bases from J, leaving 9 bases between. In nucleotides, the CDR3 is TGCGCCAGCAGCCAGAGAACAGGCTACGAGCAGTACTTC. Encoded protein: CASSQRTGYEQYF.

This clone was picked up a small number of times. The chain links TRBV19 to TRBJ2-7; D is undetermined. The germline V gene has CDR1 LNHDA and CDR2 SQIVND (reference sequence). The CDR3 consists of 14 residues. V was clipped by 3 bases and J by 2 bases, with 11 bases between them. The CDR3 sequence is CASSMVQAPYEQYF. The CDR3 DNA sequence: TGTGCCAGTAGTATGGTGCAGGCGCCCTACGAGCAGTACTTC.

CDR3 amino acids: CATSTSRVETQYF. The CDR3 nucleotides read TGTGCCACCAGCACCTCGAGGGTTGAGACCCAGTACTTC. The chain has TRBV15 and TRBJ2-5; D is perhaps TRBD2 (5 bases). The CDR3 totals 13 residues. Germline values: CDR1 LNHNV, CDR2 YYDKDF (reference sequence). Trimming took 4 bases from V and 5 from J, leaving 11 bases between them.

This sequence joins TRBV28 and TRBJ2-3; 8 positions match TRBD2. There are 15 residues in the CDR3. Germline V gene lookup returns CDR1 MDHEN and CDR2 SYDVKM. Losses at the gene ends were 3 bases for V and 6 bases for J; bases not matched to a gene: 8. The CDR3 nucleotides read TGTGCCAGCAGTTTCTCATCGGGAGGGGCGGATACGCAGTATTTT. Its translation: CASSFSSGGADTQYF.

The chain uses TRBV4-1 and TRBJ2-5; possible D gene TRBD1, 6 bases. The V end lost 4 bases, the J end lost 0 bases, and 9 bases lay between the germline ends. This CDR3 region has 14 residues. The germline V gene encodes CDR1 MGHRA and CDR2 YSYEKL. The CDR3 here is CASSPTGYQETQYF. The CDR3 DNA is TGCGCCAGCAGCCCGACAGGCTACCAAGAGACCCAGTACTTC.

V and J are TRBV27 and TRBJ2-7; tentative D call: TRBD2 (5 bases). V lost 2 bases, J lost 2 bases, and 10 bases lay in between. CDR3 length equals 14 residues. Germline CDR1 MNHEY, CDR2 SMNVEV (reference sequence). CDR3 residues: CASSLLGGAYEQYF. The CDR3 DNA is TGTGCCAGCAGTTTACTTGGAGGAGCCTACGAGCAGTACTTC.

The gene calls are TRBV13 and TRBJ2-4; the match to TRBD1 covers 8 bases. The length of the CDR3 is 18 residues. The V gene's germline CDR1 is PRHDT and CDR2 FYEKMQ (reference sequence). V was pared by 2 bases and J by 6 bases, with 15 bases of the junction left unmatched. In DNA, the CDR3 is TGTGCCAGCAGCTTATCGGGGACAGGCGGCCGGGACGGAAACATTCAGTACTTC. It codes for CASSLSGTGGRDGNIQYF.

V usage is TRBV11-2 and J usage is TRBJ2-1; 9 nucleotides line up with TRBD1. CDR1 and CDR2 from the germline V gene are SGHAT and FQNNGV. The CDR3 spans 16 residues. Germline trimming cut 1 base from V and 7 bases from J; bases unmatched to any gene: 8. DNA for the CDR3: TGTGCCAGCAGCTTAGGTCCCGGGACAGGGATTAATGAGCAGTTCTTC. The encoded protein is CASSLGPGTGINEQFF.

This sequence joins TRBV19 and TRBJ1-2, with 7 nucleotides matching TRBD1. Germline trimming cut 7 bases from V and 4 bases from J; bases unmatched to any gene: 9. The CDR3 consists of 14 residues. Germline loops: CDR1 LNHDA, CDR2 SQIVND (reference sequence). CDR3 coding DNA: TGTGCCAGTATGAGGGACAGCCTCTTCTATGGCTACACCTTC. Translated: CASMRDSLFYGYTF.

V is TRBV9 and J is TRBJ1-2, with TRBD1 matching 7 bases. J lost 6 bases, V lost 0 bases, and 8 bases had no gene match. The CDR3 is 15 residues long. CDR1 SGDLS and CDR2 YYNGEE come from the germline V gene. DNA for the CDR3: TGTGCCAGCAGCGTAGAGACAGGGTTGGATCATGGCTACACCTTC. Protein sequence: CASSVETGLDHGYTF.

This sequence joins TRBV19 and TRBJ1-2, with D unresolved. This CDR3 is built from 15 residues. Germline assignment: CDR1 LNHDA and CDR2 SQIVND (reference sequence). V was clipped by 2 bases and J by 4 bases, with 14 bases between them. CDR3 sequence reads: CASSIPGGEPYGYTF. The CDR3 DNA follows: TGTGCCAGTAGTATACCCGGCGGGGAGCCCTATGGCTACACCTTC.

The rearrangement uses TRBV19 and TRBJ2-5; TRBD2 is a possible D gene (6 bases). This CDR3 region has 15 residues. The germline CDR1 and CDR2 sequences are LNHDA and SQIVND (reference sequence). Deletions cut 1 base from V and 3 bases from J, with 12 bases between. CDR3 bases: TGTGCCAGTAGTATAGGGGCCCGGGGGAAAGAGACCCAGTACTTC. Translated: CASSIGARGKETQYF.

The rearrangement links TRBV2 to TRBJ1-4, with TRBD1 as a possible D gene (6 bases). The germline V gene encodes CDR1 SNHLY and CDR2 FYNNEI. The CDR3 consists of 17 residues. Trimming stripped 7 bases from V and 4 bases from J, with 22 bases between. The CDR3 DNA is TGTGCCAGCATAGCGTACCCAACGACAGGATTTAATGAAAAACTGTTTTTT. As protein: CASIAYPTTGFNEKLFF.

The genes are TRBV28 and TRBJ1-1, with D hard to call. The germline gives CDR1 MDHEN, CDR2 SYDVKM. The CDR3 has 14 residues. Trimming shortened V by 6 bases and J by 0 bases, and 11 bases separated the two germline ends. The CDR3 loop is CASSRLVMNTEAFF. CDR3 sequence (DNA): TGTGCCAGCAGCCGGTTGGTTATGAACACTGAAGCTTTCTTT.